Shown below are 5 T cell receptor beta chains from a single sample sequenced in a study of technical replicates of blood from a few donors. Only in-frame clones appear in the TCRdb table, and some are missing; sequencing was by immunoSEQ multiplex PCR. The sample shows approximately 75,000 clones, 95% to 98% of them seen only once. The material sequenced was T cells isolated from PBMCs. All receptors derive from a human donor in good health.

The rearrangement joins TRBV6-1 to TRBJ2-7; TRBD2 matches at 9 bases. The CDR3 has 18 amino acids. After removal of 1 base from V and 3 bases from J, the junction contained 13 bases not matched to a gene. Germline-derived CDR1 and CDR2 are MNHNS and SASEGT. CDR3 protein: CASSEGPSGTPSLYEQYF. The CDR3 DNA sequence: TGTGCCAGCAGTGAAGGGCCTAGCGGGACGCCAAGCCTCTACGAGCAGTACTTC.

V gene TRBV14 combines with J gene TRBJ1-2; tentative D call: TRBD1 (6 bases). Germline V gives CDR1 SGHDN, CDR2 FVKESK. V was cut by 0 bases and J by 8 bases, with 19 bases left in between. This CDR3 has 16 amino acids. The DNA of the CDR3 is TGTGCCAGCAGCCAAGATCTCAACGGCAGGGGAGTCGGCTACACCTTC. Its protein product is CASSQDLNGRGVGYTF.

The count of this clone is one. The V gene is TRBV27, the J gene TRBJ1-3; 9 nucleotides align to TRBD1. The length of the CDR3 is 16 residues. Germline CDR1 MNHEY, CDR2 SMNVEV (reference sequence). Trimming removed 6 bases from V and 2 bases from J; junction bases left unmatched: 8. The chain's CDR3 is CASSSGTGNPGNTIYF. CDR3 sequence (DNA): TGTGCCAGCAGCTCCGGGACAGGGAACCCTGGAAACACCATATATTTT.

The V and J genes are TRBV29-1 and TRBJ1-1; D unclear. CDR1 is SQVTM and CDR2 is ANQGSEA in the germline V gene. The CDR3 is 14 residues long. V was clipped by 3 bases and J by 1 base, with 12 bases between them. The CDR3 sequence is CSVETTATNTEAFF. The CDR3 DNA reads TGCAGCGTTGAGACAACAGCCACGAACACTGAAGCTTTCTTT.

V usage is TRBV6-1 and J usage is TRBJ1-5; D is possibly TRBD1 (6 bases). The CDR3 runs 14 residues. The germline V gene has CDR1 MNHNS and CDR2 SASEGT. With 6 bases removed from V and 4 bases from J, the gap between germline ends came to 13 bases. The CDR3 DNA reads as TGTGCCAGCAGCAGACAGGTTTCTAATCAGCCCCAGCATTTT. Translated, it gives CASSRQVSNQPQHF.